The 22 T cell receptor beta chains listed next were all sequenced from one sample in a study of T cells in localized non-small cell lung cancer. Sequencing was performed with immunoSEQ multiplex PCR; in TCRdb, only in-frame clones are kept and a portion is missing. The sample lists 950 to 1,100 clones, less than 25% occurring once. Sequencing used normal lung tissue next to the tumor, obtained before any cancer treatment. All receptors come from a male donor older than 55 with stage I lung adenocarcinoma.

The genes are TRBV18 and TRBJ1-5, with D possibly matching TRBD1 (6 bases). The CDR3 runs to 16 residues. V lost 2 bases and J lost 2, with 13 bases in between. Germline loops: CDR1 KGHSH, CDR2 LQKENI. This CDR3 is CASSPMGAGGNQPQHF. As DNA, the CDR3 is TGTGCCAGCTCACCAATGGGGGCGGGTGGCAATCAGCCCCAGCATTTT.

The sample holds a few counts of this clone. One end of the junction varies from germline; a read error may be responsible. The V call is TRBV28, the J call TRBJ1-1; 10 bases fit TRBD1. CDR1 MDHEN and CDR2 SYDVKM come from the germline V gene. The CDR3 runs to 14 residues. The CDR3 region has the DNA TGTGCCAGCAGTTTTAGGTCAGGTCGGGACAGGGGCGAGTTT. Translating gives CASSFRSGRDRGEF.

This clone counts as large. This chain connects TRBV11-3 to TRBJ2-1, with TRBD2 identical over 9 bases. Trimming took 3 bases from V and 7 from J; bases not matched to a gene: 4. The CDR3 is 14 amino acids. The germline CDR1 and CDR2 sequences are SGHNT and YENEEA. CDR3 in amino acids: CASSLTLAGNEQFF. CDR3 DNA: TGTGCCAGCAGCTTGACCCTAGCGGGGAATGAGCAGTTCTTC.

This clone was counted a few times. The V gene is TRBV10-3, the J gene TRBJ2-5; 7 bases are a match to TRBD1. The CDR3 runs to 14 residues. The J segment lost 2 bases and the V segment lost 10 bases, leaving 10 bases of the junction unmatched. CDR1 and CDR2 (germline): ENHRY, SYGVKD. CDR3 sequence: CASLDRAKQETQYF. The CDR3 nucleotides read TGTGCCAGCCTCGACAGGGCAAAACAAGAGACCCAGTACTTC.

The J gene is TRBJ1-3, the V gene TRBV11-3, with D possibly being TRBD1 (5 bases). The CDR3 totals 14 residues. Between the trimmed V and J ends, which lost 4 bases and 0 bases, there was a span of 7 bases. Per germline, CDR1 SGHNT and CDR2 YENEEA. CDR3 bases: TGTGCCAGCAGCTGGGGGGTCTCTGGAAACACCATATATTTT. As protein: CASSWGVSGNTIYF.

The chain links TRBV14 to TRBJ2-5; 7 nucleotides agree with TRBD2. Germline loops: CDR1 SGHDN, CDR2 FVKESK. The trim removed 5 bases at V and 5 bases at J, leaving 11 bases unmatched. This CDR3 region has 15 residues. The CDR3 sequence is CASSSRTSSVETQYF. CDR3 bases: TGTGCCAGCAGCTCCCGGACTAGTTCTGTTGAGACCCAGTACTTC.

The V and J genes are TRBV28 and TRBJ2-5; TRBD1 or TRBD2 may be the D gene (6 bases each). The CDR3 spans 12 residues. Germline V gene data show CDR1 as MDHEN and CDR2 as SYDVKM. Trimming shortened V by 5 bases and J by 4 bases, and 8 bases separated the two germline ends. CDR3: CASSEGGETQYF. CDR3 in DNA: TGTGCCAGCAGTGAGGGGGGAGAGACCCAGTACTTC.

This clone has only a few counts. This rearrangement joins TRBV12-1 to TRBJ1-1; TRBD1 is the table's D call and was not checked against the DNA. TRBV12-1 is an annotated pseudogene. The CDR3 has 15 amino acids. The chain's CDR3 is CASSDLPGLNTEAFF. The CDR3 bases are TGTGCCAGCAGCGACCTACCAGGGTTGAACACTGAAGCTTTCTTT.

In its sample, this clone was seen a few times. V usage is TRBV15 and J usage is TRBJ2-1, with D uncertain. Looked up from germline, CDR1 is LNHNV and CDR2 is YYDKDF (reference sequence). V was shortened by 1 base and J by 0 bases, with 10 bases between the two germline ends. This CDR3 has 16 residues. The CDR3 sequence: CATSRAPSGSYNEQFF. CDR3 in DNA: TGTGCCACCAGCAGAGCCCCGTCGGGCTCCTACAATGAGCAGTTCTTC.

The CDR3 sequence: CASSAPGRVAPILYEQYF. The CDR3 nucleotides read TGTGCCAGCAGCGCCCCGGGTAGAGTCGCGCCAATACTTTACGAGCAGTACTTC. The chain uses TRBV11-3 and TRBJ2-7; D gene uncertain. V was shortened by 5 bases and J by 4 bases, with 27 bases between the two germline ends. Germline CDR1 is SGHNT and CDR2 is YENEEA. The CDR3 covers 18 residues.

The CDR3 loop reads CASKSSGSGETQYF. The DNA for the CDR3 is TGTGCCAGCAAAAGTAGCGGGAGTGGTGAGACCCAGTACTTC. The V gene is TRBV9, the J gene TRBJ2-5, with 9 bases identical to TRBD2. V lost 6 bases to trimming and J lost 5 bases; unmatched junction nucleotides: 8. The CDR3 is 14 residues long. CDR1 and CDR2 (germline): SGDLS, YYNGEE.

The chain has TRBV10-3 and TRBJ2-3, with D tentatively TRBD2 (5 bases). Between the trimmed V and J ends, which lost 0 bases and 0 bases, there was a span of 10 bases. The CDR3 is 16 residues long. Germline CDR1 reads ENHRY; CDR2 reads SYGVKD. CDR3 sequence: CAISESEELSTDTQYF. CDR3 in DNA: TGTGCCATCAGTGAGTCGGAGGAACTGAGCACAGATACGCAGTATTTT.

The table lists this clone with a few counts. V usage is TRBV6-8 and J usage is TRBJ2-7; 7 bases align to TRBD2. The length of the CDR3 is 16 residues. The germline CDR1 and CDR2 sequences are MNHGY and SAAAGT. After removal of 0 bases from V and 5 bases from J, the junction contained 10 bases not matched to a gene. CDR3 nucleotide sequence: TGTGCCAGCAGTTACTCGGTCGGCGGGAGAGTCGACGAGCAGTACTTC. Translation gives CASSYSVGGRVDEQYF.

The V and J genes are TRBV11-3 and TRBJ1-3; possible D gene TRBD1, 6 bases. The CDR3 is 18 amino acids. V lost 6 bases and J 4 bases, leaving 25 bases between the germline ends. CDR1 is SGHNT, CDR2 YENEEA, per germline. CDR3 sequence: CASSPLVGAFTEGNTIYF. The CDR3 region has the DNA TGTGCCAGCAGTCCCTTAGTGGGGGCGTTCACGGAGGGAAACACCATATATTTT. Variable domain in full (rest from reference TRBV11-3 and TRBJ1-3): EAGVVQSPRYKIIEKKQPVAFWCNPISGHNTLYWYLQNLGQGPELLIRYENEEAVDDSQLPKDRFSAERLKGVDSTLKIQPAELGDSAVYLCASSPLVGAFTEGNTIYFGEGSWLTVV.

This clone was counted only a few times. The chain uses TRBV19 and TRBJ1-1; 9 nucleotides match TRBD1. From germline, CDR1 is LNHDA and CDR2 SQIVND (reference sequence). CDR3 length: 15 amino acids. V dropped 5 bases and J dropped 5; count of bases not matched to a gene: 9. In DNA, the CDR3 is TGTGCCAGTAGTCCGGGGACAGGGACGAGAACTGAAGCTTTCTTT. It is translated as CASSPGTGTRTEAFF.

This clone was seen a single time. This chain joins TRBV29-1 and TRBJ2-5, with 10 bases lining up with TRBD1. The V and J ends lost 6 bases and 10 bases, in that order; junction bases with no gene match: 11. This CDR3 region has 13 residues. Germline assignment: CDR1 SQVTM and CDR2 ANQGSEA. CDR3 nucleotides: TGCAGCGTCTCTACTACCGGGACAGGGGACCAGTACTTC. Translated: CSVSTTGTGDQYF.

This clone is classed as medium-sized. This chain uses TRBV11-3 with TRBJ2-3; 9 bases fit TRBD2. The CDR3 extends over 16 amino acids. With V trimmed by 0 bases and J by 2 bases, 3 bases remained unmatched. The germline CDR1 and CDR2 sequences are SGHNT and YENEEA. CDR3 protein: CASSLDLAGYTDTQYF. The CDR3 nucleotides are TGTGCCAGCAGCTTAGACCTAGCGGGGTACACAGATACGCAGTATTTT.

This chain connects TRBV5-1 to TRBJ2-1; 10 bases match TRBD2. With V trimmed by 0 bases and J by 6 bases, 3 bases remained unmatched. Looked up from germline, CDR1 is SGHRS and CDR2 is YFSETQ. CDR3 length: 15 residues. Here the CDR3 reads CASSLDSGRANEQFF. The CDR3 DNA is TGCGCCAGCAGCTTGGACAGCGGGAGGGCCAATGAGCAGTTCTTC. Filled out from reference TRBV5-1 and TRBJ2-1, the complete variable domain reads KAGVTQTPRYLIKTRGQQVTLSCSPISGHRSVSWYQQTPGQGLQFLFEYFSETQRNKGNFPGRFSGRQFSNSRSEMNVSTLELGDSALYLCASSLDSGRANEQFFGPGTRLTVL.

V usage is TRBV14 and J usage is TRBJ1-1; D gene unclear. This CDR3 has 15 residues. Trimming removed 0 bases from V and 0 bases from J, with 8 bases in between. Germline-derived CDR1 and CDR2 are SGHDN and FVKESK. In DNA form, the CDR3 reads TGTGCCAGCAGCCAAGAGTATCCTCTGAACACTGAAGCTTTCTTT. Translation gives CASSQEYPLNTEAFF.

Only a few counts were recorded for this clone. The chain has TRBV11-3 and TRBJ2-7; 8 bases are shared with TRBD2. CDR3 length equals 15 residues. Germline values: CDR1 SGHNT, CDR2 YENEEA. The trim removed 2 bases at V and 1 base at J, leaving 4 bases unmatched. The CDR3 reads CASSLRAGGSYEQYF. Written as DNA, the CDR3 is TGTGCCAGCAGCTTAAGGGCGGGAGGTTCCTACGAGCAGTACTTC.

The chain couples TRBV4-1 to TRBJ2-1, with 14 positions matching TRBD2. The CDR3 is made up of 19 amino acids. The V gene's germline CDR1 is MGHRA and CDR2 YSYEKL. The V segment lost 3 bases and the J segment 4 bases; nucleotides outside the gene matches: 11. This CDR3 reads CASSHVGLAGGRIYNEQFF. CDR3 sequence (DNA): TGCGCCAGCAGCCACGTTGGACTAGCGGGGGGAAGAATTTACAATGAGCAGTTCTTC.

The V call is TRBV30, the J call TRBJ2-3; no clear D gene. The V gene's germline CDR1 is GTSNPN and CDR2 SVGIG (reference sequence). The V end was cut by 0 bases, the J end by 1 base, with 8 bases between. The CDR3 spans 14 residues. Here the CDR3 DNA reads TGTGCCTGGAGTGTAGCCCGCGGCACAGATACGCAGTATTTT. Encoded protein: CAWSVARGTDTQYF.